The source of this T cell receptor (beta chain) is a study of T cell responses to AZD1222 COVID-19 vaccine. Generated by immunoSEQ multiplex PCR, the TCRdb table keeps only in-frame clones and is missing some. The profile shows 80,000 to 90,000 clones, around nine tenths of them singletons. This clone has only one observation. Its antigen is as yet unknown. V trimming: 3 bases; J trimming: 3 bases; junction bases outside the gene matches: 3. The CDR3 length is 14 residues. The germline V gene has CDR1 LNHDA and CDR2 SQIVND (reference sequence). Second-dose intervals near 4 or 12 weeks were combined. General study results and limits: White British ancestry dominated among donors, who included more females, and clonal diversity was possibly underestimated. Nearly half of unique spike-specific TCRs reportedly avoided B.1.351 and B.1.1.7 mutated regions. The repertoires were collected only after the peak T cell response.

This TCR derives from an adult who received the AZD1222 COVID-19 vaccine. The chain has TRBV19 and TRBJ2-7; the match to TRBD1 covers 9 bases. This specimen consisted of peripheral blood, obtained 28 days after the second AZD1222 dose. The DNA for the CDR3 is TGTGCCAGTAGTATCGGGACAGGGCTCTACGAGCAGTACTTC. Protein sequence: CASSIGTGLYEQYF.